Listed below are T cell receptor beta chains from one sample, sequenced in a study of cytomegalovirus exposure and HLA in healthy donors. Profiled with immunoSEQ multiplex PCR; TCRdb holds only in-frame clones, not every one. Seen here are 60,000 to 70,000 clones, about four fifths observed once, and the top ten hold 6.5% to 8.5%. The sample was PBMCs. Receptors were obtained from a man aged 18 to 29 in good health and CMV-seropositive. Both conserved end residues are part of each CDR3. Fields, in order: J gene, V gene, D gene, clone size, CDR3 protein, CDR3 DNA. A D gene is named only where the DNA matches it firmly. Size is stated for part of the rows, as once, few or many counts, or as a class when the clone is expanded.

TRBJ2-1 | TRBV11-2 | TRBD2 | . | CASSDGTSGSFEQFF | TGTGCCAGCAGCGACGGGACTAGCGGGAGCTTTGAGCAGTTCTTC
TRBJ2-5 | TRBV20-1 | TRBD1 | . | CSARDRGTQYF | TGCAGTGCGCGGGACAGGGGAACCCAGTACTTC
TRBJ1-3 | TRBV30 | . | . | CAWSLGNTIYF | TGTGCCTGGAGTCTTGGAAACACCATATATTTT
TRBJ2-7 | TRBV5-1 | TRBD2 | . | CASSRARGLAGVNEQYF | TGCGCCAGCAGCCGCGCAAGGGGACTAGCGGGAGTGAATGAGCAGTACTTC
TRBJ1-2 | TRBV29-1 | . | . | CSVARAGEGYTF | TGCAGCGTTGCTAGAGCAGGGGAGGGCTACACCTTC
TRBJ2-1 | TRBV7-9 | TRBD2 | . | CASSSNTLAGHYNEQFF | TGTGCCAGCAGCTCAAACACACTAGCGGGACACTACAATGAGCAGTTCTTC
TRBJ1-4 | TRBV7-9 | TRBD1 | . | CASSPDRVVEKLFF | TGTGCCAGCAGCCCGGACAGGGTAGTTGAAAAACTGTTTTTT
TRBJ1-5 | TRBV5-5 | TRBD1 | . | CARPTGGGEPQHF | TGTGCCAGACCGACAGGGGGCGGTGAGCCCCAGCATTTT
TRBJ2-5 | TRBV5-1 | . | . | CASSRHRGETQYF | TGCGCCAGCAGCCGACATCGGGGAGAGACCCAGTACTTC
TRBJ1-5 | TRBV30 | TRBD1 | . | CAWSPRDRGLQPQHF | TGTGCCTGGAGTCCCCGGGACAGGGGGCTTCAGCCCCAGCATTTT
TRBJ1-1 | TRBV28 | . | . | CASSQNTARDTEAFF | TGTGCCAGCAGCCAGAACACAGCGCGGGACACTGAAGCTTTCTTT
TRBJ2-7 | TRBV29-1 | TRBD2 | . | CSVATSGRSVHEQYF | TGCAGCGTTGCGACTAGCGGGAGAAGTGTCCACGAGCAGTACTTC
TRBJ2-3 | TRBV30 | TRBD2 | once | CAWSEGSGNSDTQYF | TGTGCCTGGAGTGAGGGTAGCGGGAATTCAGATACGCAGTATTTT
TRBJ1-5 | TRBV19 | . | . | CASSRQAGNQPQHF | TGTGCCAGTAGTCGGCAAGCGGGCAATCAGCCCCAGCATTTT
TRBJ1-2 | TRBV29-1 | . | once | CSVPRQVDYGYTF | TGCAGCGTCCCGAGACAGGTGGACTATGGCTACACCTTC
TRBJ2-5 | TRBV30 | . | . | CAWRKDTTRETQYF | TGTGCCTGGAGGAAGGATACGACACGGGAGACCCAGTACTTC
TRBJ2-7 | TRBV29-1 | TRBD2 | . | CSASGGYEQYF | TGCAGCGCTAGCGGGGGATACGAGCAGTACTTC
TRBJ2-7 | TRBV27 | TRBD1 | . | CASKPGQGAYEQYF | TGTGCCAGCAAGCCGGGACAGGGAGCCTACGAGCAGTACTTC
TRBJ2-2 | TRBV7-6 | TRBD1 | . | CASSPGQDAVTGELFF | TGTGCCAGCAGCCCCGGACAGGACGCGGTCACCGGGGAGCTGTTTTTT
TRBJ2-7 | TRBV7-9 | . | . | CASSSGLGTEQYF | TGTGCCAGCAGCTCGGGACTGGGAACGGAGCAGTACTTC
TRBJ2-5 | TRBV7-2 | . | few | CASSLLLALGETQYF | TGTGCCAGCAGCCTACTACTAGCCCTGGGGGAGACCCAGTACTTC
TRBJ1-4 | TRBV5-6 | . | once | CASSSGRGDEKLFF | TGTGCCAGCAGCTCGGGCAGGGGAGATGAAAAACTGTTTTTT
TRBJ2-1 | TRBV25-1 | TRBD1 | once | CASSNRGPPYNEQFF | TGTGCCAGCAGCAACAGGGGTCCCCCTTACAATGAGCAGTTCTTC
TRBJ2-1 | TRBV7-6 | TRBD2 | . | CASSFSSGSNEQFF | TGTGCCAGCAGCTTTTCAAGCGGGAGCAATGAGCAGTTCTTC
TRBJ2-7 | TRBV27 | . | . | CATKGAGYEQYF | TGTGCCACAAAAGGCGCGGGTTACGAGCAGTACTTC
TRBJ1-2 | TRBV30 | . | . | CAWSVSYGYTF | TGTGCCTGGAGTGTCAGCTATGGCTACACCTTC
TRBJ1-2 | TRBV30 | . | . | CAWKLGPGGYTF | TGTGCCTGGAAGTTAGGGCCGGGAGGCTACACCTTC
TRBJ2-3 | TRBV5-1 | . | . | CASSLSRVGDTQYF | TGCGCCAGCAGCTTGTCCCGGGTTGGAGATACGCAGTATTTT
TRBJ1-5 | TRBV4-1 | . | few | CASSQEDSSQPQHF | TGCGCCAGCAGCCAAGAGGACTCTAGTCAGCCCCAGCATTTT
TRBJ2-5 | TRBV19 | . | . | CASSVGHETQYF | TGTGCCAGTAGTGTGGGACATGAGACCCAGTACTTC
TRBJ2-3 | TRBV28 | . | . | CASVSSTDTQYF | TGTGCCAGCGTTAGCTCCACAGATACGCAGTATTTT
TRBJ2-7 | TRBV27 | . | few | CASNEIFGPGEQYF | .
TRBJ2-7 | TRBV10-3 | TRBD2 | . | CAITPSGSAGEQYF | TGTGCCATCACGCCTAGCGGGAGCGCCGGCGAGCAGTACTTC
TRBJ2-1 | TRBV10-3 | . | . | CAISDRGANNEQFF | TGTGCCATCAGTGACCGCGGGGCGAACAATGAGCAGTTCTTC
TRBJ2-7 | TRBV7-8 | . | . | CASSLVTGSYEQYF | TGTGCCAGCAGCTTAGTGACAGGATCCTACGAGCAGTACTTC
TRBJ2-5 | TRBV6-5 | TRBD2 | . | CATRPGGQETQYF | TGTGCCACCCGCCCGGGGGGTCAAGAGACCCAGTACTTC
TRBJ1-4 | TRBV28 | TRBD1 | few | CASSPGDRGLEKLFF | TGTGCCAGCAGTCCCGGGGACAGGGGCCTAGAAAAACTGTTTTTT
TRBJ2-7 | TRBV27 | . | . | CASSLQSGLSEQYF | TGTGCCAGCAGTTTACAGAGCGGCCTGAGCGAGCAGTACTTC
TRBJ1-4 | TRBV4-1 | TRBD1 | . | CASSQEWGTGAKLFF | TGCGCCAGCAGCCAAGAATGGGGGACAGGGGCCAAACTGTTTTTT
TRBJ1-1 | TRBV9 | . | once | CASSVATGGGTEAFF | TGTGCCAGCAGCGTAGCTACGGGGGGGGGCACTGAAGCTTTCTTT
TRBJ1-1 | TRBV6-1 | . | few | CASSDAGTIAEAFF | TGTGCCAGCAGTGATGCCGGGACAATTGCTGAAGCTTTCTTT
TRBJ2-5 | TRBV7-2 | TRBD2 | . | CASSSVPRGGGQETQYF | TGTGCCAGCAGCTCCGTCCCTCGCGGGGGGGGCCAAGAGACCCAGTACTTC
TRBJ2-7 | TRBV5-1 | TRBD2 | . | CASSVSGAISYEQYF | TGCGCCAGCAGCGTTAGCGGGGCGATCTCCTACGAGCAGTACTTC
TRBJ1-4 | TRBV6-6 | . | few | CASSPDEKLFF | TGTGCCAGCAGCCCGGATGAAAAACTGTTTTTT
TRBJ1-2 | TRBV6-1 | . | . | CASRQGPANYGYTF | TGTGCCAGCCGTCAGGGGCCGGCTAACTATGGCTACACCTTC
TRBJ2-1 | TRBV4-2 | TRBD2 | . | CASSQAREGEQFF | TGTGCCAGCAGCCAAGCTCGGGAGGGTGAGCAGTTCTTC
TRBJ2-7 | TRBV28 | . | . | CASIKHPPYEQYF | TGTGCCAGCATAAAACATCCCCCCTACGAGCAGTACTTC
TRBJ2-2 | TRBV4-1 | . | . | CASSHQSTGELFF | TGCGCCAGCAGCCACCAATCAACCGGGGAGCTGTTTTTT
TRBJ1-1 | TRBV5-4 | . | . | CASSLVAGATEAFF | TGTGCCAGCAGCTTGGTGGCAGGGGCCACTGAAGCTTTCTTT
TRBJ2-1 | TRBV5-4 | TRBD2 | . | CASRVGGAGEQFF | TGTGCCAGCAGGGTCGGGGGGGCCGGTGAGCAGTTCTTC
TRBJ2-1 | TRBV30 | TRBD2 | . | CAWSGTSAYNEQFF | TGTGCCTGGTCCGGGACTAGCGCCTACAATGAGCAGTTCTTC
TRBJ1-5 | TRBV12-2 | . | . | CASRSSTGNQPQHF | TGTGCAAGTCGATCCTCGACAGGCAATCAGCCCCAGCATTTT
TRBJ2-7 | TRBV5-6 | TRBD2 | few | CASRPSGPIPYEQYF | TGTGCCAGCAGGCCTAGCGGACCGATTCCCTACGAGCAGTACTTC
TRBJ2-1 | TRBV30 | TRBD1 | . | CAWSPPGQDYNEQFF | TGTGCCTGGAGTCCCCCGGGACAGGATTACAATGAGCAGTTCTTC
TRBJ2-7 | TRBV7-2 | . | many | CASSWGSYSYEQYF | TGTGCCAGCAGCTGGGGCAGTTACTCCTACGAGCAGTACTTC
TRBJ1-2 | TRBV28 | . | . | CASSLSRIGHYGYTF | TGTGCCAGCAGTTTATCGAGGATTGGCCACTATGGCTACACCTTC
TRBJ2-7 | TRBV7-9 | TRBD1 | . | CASSLGDRIYEQYF | TGTGCCAGCAGCTTAGGGGACAGGATATACGAGCAGTACTTC
TRBJ1-4 | TRBV2 | TRBD1 | . | CASSEEGQSNEKLFF | TGTGCCAGCAGTGAAGAGGGACAGTCTAATGAAAAACTGTTTTTT
TRBJ2-2 | TRBV29-1 | TRBD2 | once | CSVGNAGAGELFF | TGCAGCGTTGGGAACGCGGGGGCCGGGGAGCTGTTTTTT